This TCR beta chain appears in the sequencing data of a study of T cells in Graves' hyperthyroidism and ophthalmopathy. Findings and limits, study-wide: Blood shared most expanded thyroid clonotypes above 0.001.

This clonotype was detected many times. Antigen specificity is unknown. The CDR3 runs 14 residues. CDR1 and CDR2 from the germline V gene are LNHDA and SQIVND (reference sequence). V was pared by 6 bases and J by 1 base, with 12 bases between. The study enrolled patients aged 18 to 65 with newly diagnosed hyperthyroidism of under 2 months' duration. Exclusion followed for patients with uncontrolled infection, other autoimmune disease, pregnancy or lactation. Using 10 ml of fresh peripheral blood, PBMCs were prepared. TCR beta CDR3 region amplification was performed from RNA transcripts. A first-round RT-PCR of the TCR CDR3 used the HTBI primer set. TCRdb recomputed calls from the multiplex PCR reads with MiXCR, one row per CDR3 protein. The table lists roughly 420,000 distinct CDR3 sequences, around a sixth of them singletons, with around 7.7% in the top ten.

The chain combines TRBV19 with TRBJ1-2, with D possibly matching TRBD1 (5 bases). The sample consisted of blood. The receptor was derived from a woman aged 18-35 years with Graves' hyperthyroidism. CDR3 DNA sequence: TGTGCCAGTAGCCTCGGGACCGTTAACTATGGCTACACCTTC. This codes for CASSLGTVNYGYTF. The entire variable domain, with the rest obtained from reference TRBV19 and TRBJ1-2, is as follows: DGGITQSPKYLFRKEGQNVTLSCEQNLNHDAMYWYRQDPGQGLRLIYYSQIVNDFQKGDIAEGYSVSREKKESFPLTVTSAQKNPTAFYLCASSLGTVNYGYTFGSGTRLTVV.